This record looks at one TCR beta chain sequence and its context. Its matching antigen is unknown. The culture ran for approximately 10 days, and then CD4+ T cells were isolated. Half-medium changes using IL-2 medium occurred on days 3 and 7. Clones were sequenced by immunoSEQ multiplex PCR, and TCRdb holds only the in-frame ones, with some missing. The sample contains fewer than 40,000 clones, about 70% of which appear only once. The data derive from a study of vaccination effects on CD4 cells after COVID-19. About the research overall: In the ViraFEST assay, antigen-specific CD4+ clonotypes were identified by expansion after peptide-pool stimulation. Two doses of either BNT162b2 or mRNA-1273 were given to each participant.

Germline lookup yields CDR1 LNHDA and CDR2 SQIVND (reference sequence). V lost 7 bases and J lost 1, with 11 bases in between. The CDR3 covers 14 residues. The source was CD4+ T cells from PBMCs cultured without peptide, collected before COVID-19 vaccination. This sequence was found in a human donor who received a COVID-19 vaccine. The chain has TRBV19 and TRBJ1-5; D unresolved. This CDR3 is CASTPGWSNQPQHF. DNA of the CDR3: TGTGCCAGTACCCCAGGTTGGAGCAATCAGCCCCAGCATTTT.